A selection of T cell receptor beta chains follows, all from one sample in a study of blood T cell repertoires in COVID-19. Profiling relied on immunoSEQ multiplex PCR, and the TCRdb table lists in-frame clones only, not all of them. The data hold 400,000 or so clones, with about nine tenths observed a single time. The sample was PBMCs or T cells enriched from blood (not recorded which). The origin of the receptors is a man younger than 35 who had recovered from COVID-19. CDR3s include the opening cysteine and the closing phenylalanine or tryptophan. The D gene is left open where the match is weak. Clone sizes are given selectively: once, few, many, or a class where the clone is expanded.

len	j_gene	abundance	d_gene	v_gene	CDR3nt	CDR3aa
13	TRBJ1-2	.	.	TRBV5-4	TGTGCCAGCAGCTTAAATACAGGCTATGGCTACACCTTC	CASSLNTGYGYTF
13	TRBJ2-7	.	.	TRBV3-1/TRBV3-2	TGTGCCAGCAGCCAAGTAAGGGGATACGAGCAGTACTTC	CASSQVRGYEQYF
13	TRBJ2-1	.	TRBD2	TRBV7-9	TGTGCCAGCAGCACCAGTAGCGGGAGGCGGCAGTTCTTC	CASSTSSGRRQFF
14	TRBJ1-2	.	TRBD1	TRBV28	TGTGCCAGCAGTTTGGGCAGGGGGGACTATGGCTACACCTTC	CASSLGRGDYGYTF
14	TRBJ2-5	.	.	TRBV7-9	TGTGCCAGCAGCTTAGCGGAGATCCAAGAGACCCAGTACTTC	CASSLAEIQETQYF
12	TRBJ1-5	.	.	TRBV11-2	TGTGCCAGCAGCGTAACCCGGGGGCCCCAGCATTTT	CASSVTRGPQHF
16	TRBJ1-2	.	.	TRBV5-1	TGCGCCAGCAGCCTGACACAGACTCGACAGGCTAGTGGCTACACCTTC	CASSLTQTRQASGYTF
15	TRBJ1-1	once	TRBD1	TRBV19	TGTGCCAGTAGTATAGATAGGACAGGGAACACTGAAGCTTTCTTT	CASSIDRTGNTEAFF
13	TRBJ1-1	.	.	TRBV12-3/TRBV12-4	TGTGCCAGCAGTTTCGTCTTGAGGGCTGAAGCTTTCTTT	CASSFVLRAEAFF
14	TRBJ2-4	.	.	TRBV10-2	TGCGCCAGCAGCCCCGGGCCGCAGGGGGGCATTCAGTACTTC	CASSPGPQGGIQYF
18	TRBJ2-1	.	TRBD2	TRBV3-1/TRBV3-2	TGTGCCAGCAGCCGACGACTAGCGGTAATGAGCTCCTACAATGAGCAGTTCTTC	CASSRRLAVMSSYNEQFF
14	TRBJ1-4	.	.	TRBV25-1	TGTGCCAGCAGCGCATGGTGGGAGGGGGAAAAACTGTTTTTT	CASSAWWEGEKLFF
15	TRBJ1-2	.	.	TRBV5-6	TGTGCCAGCAGCTTGAGGCAGACAACTAACTATGGCTACACCTTC	CASSLRQTTNYGYTF
14	TRBJ2-3	.	TRBD2	TRBV7-3	TGTGCCAGCAGCTTAGCGGGGGGTCGAGATACGCAGTATTTT	CASSLAGGRDTQYF
15	TRBJ1-5	once	.	TRBV19	TGTGCCAGTAGTATATTTATCGGGGACAATCAGCCCCAGCATTTT	CASSIFIGDNQPQHF
17	TRBJ1-3	.	.	TRBV4-1	TGCGCCAGCAGCCTCCATGACAGGCCTTCCTCTGGAAACACCATATATTTT	CASSLHDRPSSGNTIYF
14	TRBJ1-2	.	TRBD1	TRBV20-1	TGCAGTGCTAGTGTGTCAGGGGGACGGTATGGCTACACCTTC	CSASVSGGRYGYTF
17	TRBJ1-6	once	TRBD1	TRBV27	TGTGCCAGCAGTTCCTACAGGGGACAGGGTAATCCCTCACCCCTCCACTTT	CASSSYRGQGNPSPLHF
13	TRBJ1-2	.	TRBD1	TRBV7-9	TGTGCCAGCAGCGGAGGGGGCGGCTATGGCTACACCTTC	CASSGGGGYGYTF
15	TRBJ2-3	.	.	TRBV7-9	TGTGCCAGCAGCTTATACGCAGGGGCAGCAGATACGCAGTATTTT	CASSLYAGAADTQYF
15	TRBJ2-1	.	TRBD2	TRBV7-9	TGTGCCAGCAGCTTAGAGCGCGGGAGCGGGGATGAGCAGTTCTTC	CASSLERGSGDEQFF
15	TRBJ1-2	.	TRBD1	TRBV6-5	TGTGCCAGCAGTCCAAGGGGGACAGGGGCTAATGGCTACACCTTC	CASSPRGTGANGYTF
17	TRBJ2-2	.	TRBD2	TRBV25-1	TGTGCCTCTACCCCTGGGGGTCTAGCGGGAGATGCCGGGGAGCTGTTTTTT	CASTPGGLAGDAGELFF
11	TRBJ1-2	.	TRBD1	TRBV29-1	TGCAGCGACGCAGGGGGCCCTGGCTACACCTTC	CSDAGGPGYTF